Described below is a single T cell receptor beta chain sequence and its context. No cognate antigen has been identified for it. Base qualities are not at hand, and no much larger clone is one base apart. Each donor gave one peripheral blood draw, roughly 110 mL on average, collected into heparinised tubes. A BD FACSAria II and a panel including CD45RO, CCR7, CD25, CD127, CD95 and CD27 were used to sort naive, central memory, regulatory and stem cell-like memory CD4+ T cells. A purity above 98% was achieved for all sorted populations. PBMCs were isolated immediately by Lymphoprep density gradient centrifugation and stained directly without culture. So that batch effects would be minimized, each experiment stained and sorted samples in pairs, pairing one healthy donor with one patient. The entire amount of isolated RNA was reverse transcribed using the High Capacity cDNA Reverse Transcription Kit, so the sequenced TCRB transcripts were expressed ones. Naive, central memory and regulatory T cell samples underwent deep immunoSEQ sequencing, averaging approximately 3.3 million total reads per sample. Sorted cells were lysed in RLT buffer, and RNA was extracted using DNase-treated RNeasy Micro or Mini kits according to cell number. To prevent cross-contamination, each cell subset was processed individually, whereas patient and healthy donor samples were processed jointly. The immunoSEQ multiplex PCR was used to amplify TCRB sequences from cDNA, yielding 87-bp fragments that span the CDR3 region. The amplicons were sequenced using the Illumina HiSeq platform. In the authors' own workflow: Synthetic template baselines were used to correct PCR bias computationally, reads within Hamming distance 2 were collapsed, and singletons that could not be merged were discarded. Reads were aligned against IMGT to assign V, D and J genes, CDR3 length and insertions or deletions at six rearrangement sites. Within each subset, clonotype counts were normalized to sorted cell number, and only after that were true diversity and Gini coefficients computed with the tcR R package. The overlap coefficient, calculated on TCRB nucleotide sequences, was used to quantify repertoire sharing. Out-of-frame TCRB sequences from naive cells were analyzed to stand in for the pre-selection repertoire. This immuneACCESS table, as held by TCRdb, lists in-frame sequences with V and J called but not all clones. Of the missing ones, under half trace to an unresolved V gene in checked studies; the others have no known cause. For V, J and clone size, that table is used; D and trimming come from the DNA. For this sample there are some 640,000 clones; over 11% appear just once. Just under 0.04% of the sample comes from the top ten.

The source of the sample is a study of beta chain features in type 1 diabetes (dated by TCRdb to 2017 to 2018). Notes on the research overall: Patients and healthy donors did not differ in mean age, gender distribution, total cell number or subset yield. Whereas all 30 or so donors provided naive and central memory subsets, regulatory and stem cell-like memory subsets were isolated from just 8 patients and roughly 8 healthy donors. The study compared TCRB repertoires of sorted circulating CD4+ T cell subsets between recently diagnosed type 1 diabetes patients and matched healthy donors. A total of around 110,000,000 sorted cells were examined across all samples, and RNA yield correlated strongly with the number of cells per subset.

The paper as a whole reports these results and caveats: Because the HLA sub-analyses included only small numbers of individuals, any influence of HLA type on TCRB rearrangement was left unresolved. The naive, central memory and regulatory TCRB repertoires appeared to resemble one another more closely among patients than among healthy donors. A moderate but significant shortening of TCRB CDR3 length was observed in type 1 diabetes patients in all four CD4+ subsets. Because cDNA rather than genomic DNA was sequenced, highly expressing activated cells could have been over-represented, although no difference in activation and CD3 levels was found between groups. Fewer insertions and more nucleotide deletions at VDJ recombination sites were observed in patients with type 1 diabetes, implying thymic rearrangement abnormalities. PCR may preferentially amplify shorter templates, but because patient and control samples were amplified and corrected together, any resulting skew would affect both groups equally.

This TCR came from a man aged 18 to 30 with type 1 diabetes. Sequenced material: naive CD4+ T cells from blood. The cell subset or site label here, explained by the study, means: true naive CD4+ T cells.

The bases are TGTGCCAGCAGTTCCGACAGGGGGACTGAAGCTTTCTTT. Its protein reads: CASSSDRGTEAFF. Here the chain combines TRBV6-4 and TRBJ1-1, with 9 junctional bases fitting TRBD1. The germline V gene supplies CDR1 MRHNA and CDR2 SNTAGT. The CDR3 starts with the cysteine, ends with the phenylalanine, and has 13 residues. Just CDR3 DNA is preserved here, 39 bases in frame from base 1. After removal of 5 bases from V and 5 bases from J, the junction retains 3 bases not matched to a gene.